This T cell receptor (beta chain) was captured by sequencing in a study of cytotoxic CD8 clonotypes in ibrutinib-treated CLL. Some clones are missing from TCRdb's copy, which holds only in-frame ones; the method was immunoSEQ multiplex PCR. This table holds 250,000 to 350,000 clones, around 76% found once. V gave up 2 bases and J gave up 1 base; unmatched junction bases: 5. Per the germline V gene, CDR1 is SNHLY and CDR2 is FYNNEI. The length of the CDR3 is 16 residues. The sample consisted of PBMCs, taken at disease progression, from a patient treated with ibrutinib. The receptor was isolated from a human donor with chronic lymphocytic leukemia. The chain couples TRBV2 to TRBJ2-7, with TRBD2 identical over 10 bases. CDR3 loop: CASSEQLAGVSYEQYF. The CDR3 coding sequence is TGTGCCAGCAGTGAACAGCTAGCGGGAGTGTCCTACGAGCAGTACTTC.